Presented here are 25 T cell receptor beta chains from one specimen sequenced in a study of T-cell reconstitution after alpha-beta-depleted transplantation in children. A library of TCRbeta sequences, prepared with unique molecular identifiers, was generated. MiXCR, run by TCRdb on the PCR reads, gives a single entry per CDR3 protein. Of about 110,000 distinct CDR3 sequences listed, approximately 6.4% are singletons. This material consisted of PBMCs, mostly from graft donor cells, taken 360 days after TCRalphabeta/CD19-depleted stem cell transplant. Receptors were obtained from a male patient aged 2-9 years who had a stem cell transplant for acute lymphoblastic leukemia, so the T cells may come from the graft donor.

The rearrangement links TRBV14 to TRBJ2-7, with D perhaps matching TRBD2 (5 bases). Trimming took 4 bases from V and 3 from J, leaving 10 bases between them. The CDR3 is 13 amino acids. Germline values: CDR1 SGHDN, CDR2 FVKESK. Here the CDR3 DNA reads TGTGCCAGCAGCCCCGGGATCAACTACGAGCAGTACTTC. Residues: CASSPGINYEQYF.

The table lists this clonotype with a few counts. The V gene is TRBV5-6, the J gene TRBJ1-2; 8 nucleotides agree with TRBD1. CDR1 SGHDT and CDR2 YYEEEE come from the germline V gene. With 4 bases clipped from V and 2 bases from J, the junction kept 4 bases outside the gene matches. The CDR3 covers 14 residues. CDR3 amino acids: CASSIRDRNYGYTF. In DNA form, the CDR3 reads TGTGCCAGCAGCATCCGGGACAGGAACTATGGCTACACCTTC.

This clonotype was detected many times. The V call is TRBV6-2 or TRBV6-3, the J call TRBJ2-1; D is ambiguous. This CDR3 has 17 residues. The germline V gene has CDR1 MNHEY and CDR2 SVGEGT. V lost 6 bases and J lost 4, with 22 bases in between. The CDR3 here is CASSLLLAVVPYNEQFF. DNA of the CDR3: TGTGCCAGCAGCCTTCTTCTCGCAGTAGTACCGTACAATGAGCAGTTCTTC.

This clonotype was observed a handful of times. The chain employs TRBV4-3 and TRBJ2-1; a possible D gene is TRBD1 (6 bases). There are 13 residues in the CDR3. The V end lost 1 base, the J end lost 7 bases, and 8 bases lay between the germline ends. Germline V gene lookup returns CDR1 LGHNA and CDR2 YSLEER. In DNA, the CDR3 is TGCGCCAGCAGCCAAGGAAGGGGGAATGAGCAGTTCTTC. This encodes CASSQGRGNEQFF.

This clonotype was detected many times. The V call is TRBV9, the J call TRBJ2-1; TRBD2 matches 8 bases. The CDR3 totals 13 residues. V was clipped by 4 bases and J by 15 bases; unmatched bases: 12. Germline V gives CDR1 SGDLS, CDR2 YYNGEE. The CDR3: CASSPEGSGAVFF. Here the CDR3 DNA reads TGTGCCAGCAGCCCAGAGGGTAGCGGGGCGGTGTTCTTC.

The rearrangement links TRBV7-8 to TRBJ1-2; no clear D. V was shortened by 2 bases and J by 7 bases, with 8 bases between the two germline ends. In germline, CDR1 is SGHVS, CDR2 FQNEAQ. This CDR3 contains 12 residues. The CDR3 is CASSLSPSGYTF. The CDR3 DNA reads TGTGCCAGCAGCTTAAGTCCGAGTGGCTACACCTTC.

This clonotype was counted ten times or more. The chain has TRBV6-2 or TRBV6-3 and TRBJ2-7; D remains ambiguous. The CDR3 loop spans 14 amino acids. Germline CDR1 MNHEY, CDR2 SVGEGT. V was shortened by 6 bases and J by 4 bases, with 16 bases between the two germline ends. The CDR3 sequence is CASSLYSGQYEQYF. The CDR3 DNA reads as TGTGCCAGCAGCCTCTATTCGGGCCAATACGAGCAGTACTTC.

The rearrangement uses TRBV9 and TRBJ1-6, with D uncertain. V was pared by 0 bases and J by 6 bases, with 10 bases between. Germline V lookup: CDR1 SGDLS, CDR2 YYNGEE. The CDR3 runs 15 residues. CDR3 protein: CASSVDPEPNSPLHF. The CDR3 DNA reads TGTGCCAGCAGCGTAGACCCAGAACCTAATTCACCCCTCCACTTT.

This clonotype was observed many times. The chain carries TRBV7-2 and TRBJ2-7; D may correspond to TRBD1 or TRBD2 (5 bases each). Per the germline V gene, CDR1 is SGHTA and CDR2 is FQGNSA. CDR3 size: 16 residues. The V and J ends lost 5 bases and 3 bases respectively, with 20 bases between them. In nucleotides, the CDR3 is TGTGCCAGCAGCGCCGGGACGGCCCTAGGGATCTACGAGCAGTACTTC. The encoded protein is CASSAGTALGIYEQYF.

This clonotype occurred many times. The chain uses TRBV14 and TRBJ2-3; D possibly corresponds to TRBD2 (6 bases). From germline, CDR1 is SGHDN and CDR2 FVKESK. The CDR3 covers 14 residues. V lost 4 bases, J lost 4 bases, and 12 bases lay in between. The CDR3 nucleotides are TGTGCCAGCAGCCCGGTAGCGGTACCAGATACGCAGTATTTT. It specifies CASSPVAVPDTQYF.

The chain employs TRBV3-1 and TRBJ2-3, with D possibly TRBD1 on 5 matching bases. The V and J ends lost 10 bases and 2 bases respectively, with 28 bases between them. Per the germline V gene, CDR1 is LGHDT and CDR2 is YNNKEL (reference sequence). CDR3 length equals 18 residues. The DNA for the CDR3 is TGTGCCATCAGTCCCAGCCGGACAAAAGCTACTCACACAGATACGCAGTATTTT. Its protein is CAISPSRTKATHTDTQYF.

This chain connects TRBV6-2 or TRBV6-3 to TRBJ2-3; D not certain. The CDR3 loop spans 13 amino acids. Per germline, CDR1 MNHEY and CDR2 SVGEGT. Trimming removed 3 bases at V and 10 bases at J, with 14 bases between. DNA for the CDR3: TGTGCCAGCAGTTATTTGGGCCCAGAGTCGCAGTATTTT. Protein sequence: CASSYLGPESQYF.

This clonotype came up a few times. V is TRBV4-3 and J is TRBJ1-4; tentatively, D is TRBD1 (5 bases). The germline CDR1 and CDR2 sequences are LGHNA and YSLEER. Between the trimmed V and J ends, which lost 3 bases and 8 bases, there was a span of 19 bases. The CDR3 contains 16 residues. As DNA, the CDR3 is TGCGCCAGCAGCCATCGCCGGCAGGGCTTCGGGGAAAAACTGTTTTTT. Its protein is CASSHRRQGFGEKLFF.

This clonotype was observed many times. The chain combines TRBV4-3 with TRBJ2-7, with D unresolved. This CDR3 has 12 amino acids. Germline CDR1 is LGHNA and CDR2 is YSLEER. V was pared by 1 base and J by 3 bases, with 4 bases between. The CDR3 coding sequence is TGCGCCAGCAGCCAAGGCGGCTACGAGCAGTACTTC. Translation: CASSQGGYEQYF.

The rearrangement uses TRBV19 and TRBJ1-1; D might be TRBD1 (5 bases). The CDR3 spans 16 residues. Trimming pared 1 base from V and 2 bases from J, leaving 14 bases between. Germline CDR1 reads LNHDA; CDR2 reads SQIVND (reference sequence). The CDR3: CASSIGAGKGNTEAFF. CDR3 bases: TGTGCCAGTAGTATAGGGGCAGGGAAGGGAAACACTGAAGCTTTCTTT.

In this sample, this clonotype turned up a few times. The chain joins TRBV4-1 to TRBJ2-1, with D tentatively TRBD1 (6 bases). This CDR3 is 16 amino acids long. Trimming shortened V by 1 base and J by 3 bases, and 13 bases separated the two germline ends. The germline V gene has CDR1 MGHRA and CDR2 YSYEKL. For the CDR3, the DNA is TGCGCCAGCAGCCAAGGGACAGACCGTAACTACAATGAGCAGTTCTTC. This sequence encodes CASSQGTDRNYNEQFF.

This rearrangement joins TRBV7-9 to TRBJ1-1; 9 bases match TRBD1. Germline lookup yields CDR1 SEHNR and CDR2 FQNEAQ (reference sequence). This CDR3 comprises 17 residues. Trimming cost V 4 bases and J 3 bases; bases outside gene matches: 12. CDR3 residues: CASSSPGTGRGYTEAFF. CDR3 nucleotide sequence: TGTGCCAGCAGCTCGCCCGGGACAGGGAGGGGGTACACTGAAGCTTTCTTT.

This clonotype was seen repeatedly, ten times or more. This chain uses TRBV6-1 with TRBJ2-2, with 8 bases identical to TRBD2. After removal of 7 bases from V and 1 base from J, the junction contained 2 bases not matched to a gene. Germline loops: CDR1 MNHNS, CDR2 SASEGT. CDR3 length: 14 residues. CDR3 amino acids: CASNSGENTGELFF. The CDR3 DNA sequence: TGTGCCAGCAATAGCGGGGAGAACACCGGGGAGCTGTTTTTT.

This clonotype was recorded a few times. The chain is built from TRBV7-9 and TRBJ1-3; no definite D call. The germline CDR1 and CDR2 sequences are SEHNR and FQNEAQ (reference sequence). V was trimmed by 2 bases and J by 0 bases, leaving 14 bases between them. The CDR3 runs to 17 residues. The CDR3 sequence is CASSLIQRLHSGNTIYF. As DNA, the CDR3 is TGTGCCAGCAGCTTAATACAACGGCTCCACTCTGGAAACACCATATATTTT.

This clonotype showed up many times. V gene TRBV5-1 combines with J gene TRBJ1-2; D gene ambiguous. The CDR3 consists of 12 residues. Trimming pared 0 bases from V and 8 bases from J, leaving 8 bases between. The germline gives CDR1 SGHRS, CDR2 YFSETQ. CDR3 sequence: CASSLEAGGYTF. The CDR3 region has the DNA TGCGCCAGCAGCTTGGAAGCGGGAGGCTACACCTTC.

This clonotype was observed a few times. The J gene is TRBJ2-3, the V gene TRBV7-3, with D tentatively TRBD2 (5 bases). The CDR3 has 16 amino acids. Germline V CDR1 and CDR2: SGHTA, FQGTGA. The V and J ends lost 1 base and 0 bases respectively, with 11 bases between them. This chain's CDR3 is CASSLIGGPSTDTQYF. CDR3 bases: TGTGCCAGCAGCTTAATTGGCGGGCCGAGCACAGATACGCAGTATTTT.

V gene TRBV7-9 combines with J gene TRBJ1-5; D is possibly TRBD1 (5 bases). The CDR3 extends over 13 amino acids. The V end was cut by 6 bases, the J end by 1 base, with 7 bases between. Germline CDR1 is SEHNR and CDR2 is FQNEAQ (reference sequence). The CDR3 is CASRGGSNQPQHF. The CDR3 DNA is TGTGCCAGCAGGGGGGGAAGCAATCAGCCCCAGCATTTT.

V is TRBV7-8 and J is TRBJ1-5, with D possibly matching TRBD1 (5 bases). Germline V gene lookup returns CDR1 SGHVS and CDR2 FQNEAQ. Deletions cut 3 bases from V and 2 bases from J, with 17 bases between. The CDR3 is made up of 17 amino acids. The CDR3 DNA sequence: TGTGCCAGCAGCTTCACCGGGACGACTTATGGCAATCAGCCCCAGCATTTT. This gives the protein CASSFTGTTYGNQPQHF.

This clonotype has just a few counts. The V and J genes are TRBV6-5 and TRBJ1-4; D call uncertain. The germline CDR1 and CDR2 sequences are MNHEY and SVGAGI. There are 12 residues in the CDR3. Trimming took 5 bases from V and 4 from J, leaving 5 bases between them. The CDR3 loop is CASSPRNEKLFF. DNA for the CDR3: TGTGCCAGCAGTCCCCGTAATGAAAAACTGTTTTTT.

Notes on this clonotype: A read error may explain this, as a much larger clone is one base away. The CDR3 DNA reads TGTACCAGCAACCCAAAAAGGAGTAGCGGGGGATACACAGATACGCAGTATTTT. Translating gives CTSNPKRSSGGYTDTQYF. The genes are TRBV3-1 and TRBJ2-3, with TRBD2 matching 9 bases. CDR1 is LGHDT, CDR2 YNNKEL, per germline (reference sequence). The CDR3 spans 18 residues.